The 31 T cell receptor beta chains below all came from one sample that was sequenced in a study of Graves' ophthalmopathy and Graves' hyperthyroidism. The authors amplified TCR beta CDR3 regions from RNA transcripts. The first-round RT-PCR employed HTBI primers together with the Qiagen OneStep RT-PCR kit. A multiplex PCR was then performed as the second round. TCRdb ran MiXCR on the multiplex PCR reads and lists one entry per CDR3 protein. The sample lists fewer than 350,000 distinct CDR3 sequences, roughly 15% occurring once. The sequenced sample consisted of peripheral blood. Every receptor here comes from an adult man with Graves' ophthalmopathy.

At least ten counts were recorded for this clonotype. The chain couples TRBV24-1 to TRBJ2-5; TRBD2 is a possible D gene (6 bases). The V end was cut by 3 bases, the J end by 5 bases, with 12 bases between. Germline V gene lookup returns CDR1 KGHDR and CDR2 SFDVKD. The CDR3 is 14 amino acids. The CDR3 nucleotides read TGTGCCACCAGTGATAAACTAGCCGGGGAGACCCAGTACTTC. Its translation is CATSDKLAGETQYF.

This clonotype has a count of ten or more. The rearrangement uses TRBV5-1 and TRBJ1-1, with D hard to call. Germline CDR1 reads SGHRS; CDR2 reads YFSETQ. The CDR3 runs to 15 residues. Trimming removed 0 bases from V and 4 bases from J, with 13 bases in between. CDR3 coding DNA: TGCGCCAGCAGCTTGGGGCTTTTTAAAGGCACTGAAGCTTTCTTT. Translated, it gives CASSLGLFKGTEAFF. Combining the CDR3 with reference TRBV5-1 and TRBJ1-1 gives the whole variable domain KAGVTQTPRYLIKTRGQQVTLSCSPISGHRSVSWYQQTPGQGLQFLFEYFSETQRNKGNFPGRFSGRQFSNSRSEMNVSTLELGDSALYLCASSLGLFKGTEAFFGQGTRLTVV.

This clonotype was detected ten times or more. The rearrangement links TRBV7-8 to TRBJ1-1; D may be TRBD1 (5 bases). The CDR3 extends over 12 amino acids. From germline, CDR1 is SGHVS and CDR2 FQNEAQ. V was cut by 0 bases and J by 9 bases, with 8 bases left in between. The CDR3 DNA reads as TGTGCCAGCAGCTTAGCTGGGGGGAAAGCTTTCTTT. Translating gives CASSLAGGKAFF.

The V and J genes are TRBV20-1 and TRBJ2-7; D unclear. Germline CDR1 reads DFQATT; CDR2 reads SNEGSKA (reference sequence). V lost 5 bases to trimming and J lost 3 bases, with 11 bases between them. CDR3 length: 12 amino acids. CDR3 DNA: TGCAGTGCTGGGTCAGTAGTCTACGAGCAGTACTTC. The encoded protein is CSAGSVVYEQYF.

This clonotype was counted ten times or more. V gene TRBV27 combines with J gene TRBJ1-5, with D unresolved. There are 14 residues in the CDR3. Trimming shortened V by 5 bases and J by 4 bases, and 12 bases separated the two germline ends. The germline CDR1 and CDR2 sequences are MNHEY and SMNVEV (reference sequence). CDR3 in amino acids: CASSLRAGNQPQHF. CDR3 in DNA: TGTGCCAGCAGTCTAAGGGCTGGGAATCAGCCCCAGCATTTT.

This clonotype was picked up many times. The rearrangement joins TRBV7-2 to TRBJ2-5, with 9 bases aligning to TRBD1. J gave up 3 bases and V 5 bases, and 7 bases lay outside the gene matches. CDR3 size: 15 residues. Germline loops: CDR1 SGHTA, CDR2 FQGNSA. CDR3 nucleotide sequence: TGTGCCAGCAGCCCTCCGACAGGGGGAGAAGAGACCCAGTACTTC. Translation gives CASSPPTGGEETQYF.

This clonotype was counted at least ten times. The V and J genes are TRBV9 and TRBJ1-2, with D possibly being TRBD1 (5 bases). Trimming left V 3 bases short and J 6 bases short, with 15 bases between. The CDR3 spans 14 residues. Germline CDR1 is SGDLS and CDR2 is YYNGEE. CDR3 amino acids: CASSGEGGGDGYTF. CDR3 DNA: TGTGCCAGCAGCGGAGAAGGTGGGGGGGATGGCTACACCTTC. Based on the CDR3 plus reference TRBV9 and TRBJ1-2, the full variable domain is DSGVTQTPKHLITATGQRVTLRCSPRSGDLSVYWYQQSLDQGLQFLIQYYNGEERAKGNILERFSAQQFPDLHSELNLSSLELGDSALYFCASSGEGGGDGYTFGSGTRLTVV.

J is TRBJ2-5 and V is TRBV28; 10 bases are shared with TRBD2. The length of the CDR3 is 13 residues. CDR1 and CDR2 from the germline V gene are MDHEN and SYDVKM. The V segment lost 7 bases and the J segment 5 bases; nucleotides outside the gene matches: 4. The CDR3 is CASMQREGETQYF. The CDR3 bases are TGTGCCAGCATGCAGCGGGAGGGGGAGACCCAGTACTTC.

This clonotype was observed a single time. The chain couples TRBV2 to TRBJ2-5; weak D call: TRBD2 (5 bases). The germline CDR1 and CDR2 sequences are SNHLY and FYNNEI. This CDR3 contains 14 residues. Trimming stripped 6 bases from V and 5 bases from J, with 16 bases between. The CDR3 loop is CASRDSIPAETQYF. The CDR3 nucleotides are TGTGCCAGCAGGGACTCCATACCAGCGGAGACCCAGTACTTC.

This clonotype was seen many times. The rearrangement joins TRBV6-1 to TRBJ2-2; maybe TRBD2 (6 bases). The CDR3 totals 14 residues. Germline V CDR1 and CDR2: MNHNS, SASEGT. The V and J ends lost 3 bases and 4 bases respectively, with 9 bases between them. The CDR3 protein is CASSEEGSTGELFF. The CDR3 DNA reads as TGTGCCAGCAGTGAGGAGGGGAGCACCGGGGAGCTGTTTTTT.

This clonotype was observed at least ten times. V and J are TRBV7-8 and TRBJ2-7, with 7 bases matching TRBD2. V lost 5 bases to trimming and J lost 6 bases; unmatched junction nucleotides: 10. The CDR3 extends over 14 amino acids. CDR1 SGHVS and CDR2 FQNEAQ come from the germline V gene. CDR3 bases: TGTGCCAGCAGCCCGGGAGGTCAGATCCGCGAGCAGTACTTC. The encoded protein is CASSPGGQIREQYF.

This clonotype appeared many times. This sequence joins TRBV5-1 and TRBJ1-6; D might be TRBD1 (5 bases). Per the germline V gene, CDR1 is SGHRS and CDR2 is YFSETQ. The CDR3 spans 14 residues. V was cut by 9 bases and J by 9 bases, with 19 bases left in between. CDR3 coding DNA: TGCGCCACCTCGGCCGGGGGACCCGGTTCACCCCTCCACTTT. It specifies CATSAGGPGSPLHF.

This clonotype came up many times. The gene calls are TRBV20-1 and TRBJ2-3; D unresolved. V dropped 3 bases and J dropped 4 bases, with 8 bases sitting between them. The CDR3 is made up of 12 amino acids. Germline CDR1 is DFQATT and CDR2 is SNEGSKA (reference sequence). CDR3 DNA sequence: TGCAGTGCTAGGGTCAGACCAGATACGCAGTATTTT. This translates into CSARVRPDTQYF.

Ten or more counts support this clonotype. The V gene is TRBV12-3 or TRBV12-4, the J gene TRBJ1-2; maybe TRBD1 (6 bases). The CDR3 contains 13 residues. V shed 2 bases and J shed 10 bases, with 14 bases lying between them. The CDR3 DNA sequence: TGTGCCAGCAGTTTAATGGCAGGGGTAGACTACACCTTC. Amino acids: CASSLMAGVDYTF.

At least ten counts were recorded for this clonotype. The gene calls are TRBV4-2 and TRBJ1-2; 7 bases agree with TRBD1. This CDR3 contains 13 residues. Per germline, CDR1 LGHNA and CDR2 YNFKEQ. Trimming took 6 bases from V and 5 from J; bases not matched to a gene: 6. The CDR3 region is CASRQGLGYGYTF. CDR3 DNA: TGTGCCAGCAGACAGGGGCTAGGGTATGGCTACACCTTC.

Ten or more counts support this clonotype. This chain connects TRBV24-1 to TRBJ1-1; possibly TRBD1 for D (6 bases). CDR1 is KGHDR and CDR2 is SFDVKD in the germline V gene. Trimming took off 4 bases at V and 10 bases at J, with 15 bases between the two ends. The CDR3 covers 13 residues. The CDR3 protein is CATSESGQRLAFF. DNA of the CDR3: TGTGCCACCAGTGAATCTGGACAGAGGTTAGCTTTCTTT.

There are many counts of this clonotype. The chain couples TRBV20-1 to TRBJ2-7; D possibly corresponds to TRBD1 (5 bases). The CDR3 contains 12 residues. The V gene's germline CDR1 is DFQATT and CDR2 SNEGSKA (reference sequence). V lost 2 bases, J lost 3 bases, and 8 bases lay in between. This chain's CDR3 is CSARMDNYEQYF. DNA of the CDR3: TGCAGTGCTAGAATGGACAACTACGAGCAGTACTTC.

Many counts were recorded for this clonotype. The V call is TRBV6-5, the J call TRBJ1-1; D may be TRBD1 (5 bases). The V end was cut by 2 bases, the J end by 5 bases, with 15 bases between. The CDR3 is 15 residues long. The germline V gene has CDR1 MNHEY and CDR2 SVGAGI. CDR3 bases: TGTGCCAGCAGTTACCCTCAGGGATCGGGGACTGAAGCTTTCTTT. Translation: CASSYPQGSGTEAFF.

This clonotype was picked up many times. The rearrangement links TRBV6-5 to TRBJ2-7; D is undetermined. Trimming took off 0 bases at V and 5 bases at J, with 11 bases between the two ends. The V gene's germline CDR1 is MNHEY and CDR2 SVGAGI. The CDR3 is 14 residues long. CDR3 coding DNA: TGTGCCAGCAGTTACTCCGAGGCGTTAAACGAGCAGTACTTC. Amino acid sequence: CASSYSEALNEQYF.

The sample holds a few counts of this clonotype. A much larger clone lies a single base off, so this may be a read error. The chain employs TRBV11-2 and TRBJ2-6; 7 positions match TRBD1. In germline, CDR1 is SGHAT, CDR2 FQNNGV. The CDR3 consists of 16 residues. CDR3 protein: CASRNTGVAGANVLNF. The CDR3 bases are TGTGCCAGCAGAAACACAGGGGTTGCTGGGGCCAACGTCCTGAATTTC. Full variable domain (outside the CDR3, taken from reference TRBV11-2 and TRBJ2-6): EAGVAQSPRYKIIEKRQSVAFWCNPISGHATLYWYQQILGQGPKLLIQFQNNGVVDDSQLPKDRFSAERLKGVDSTLKIQPAKLEDSAVYLCASRNTGVAGANVLNFGAGSRLTVL.

This clonotype was counted at least ten times. The gene calls are TRBV20-1 and TRBJ2-5; 7 nucleotides line up with TRBD1. V lost 3 bases, J lost 2 bases, and 9 bases stayed unmatched. The CDR3 covers 15 residues. Germline values: CDR1 DFQATT, CDR2 SNEGSKA (reference sequence). Here the CDR3 reads CSASASRRGQETQYF. The CDR3 DNA reads TGCAGTGCTAGTGCGAGCCGCAGGGGGCAAGAGACCCAGTACTTC.

This clonotype has a count of ten or more. The gene calls are TRBV10-3 and TRBJ2-7; D ambiguous. Trimming stripped 1 base from V and 0 bases from J, with 7 bases between. CDR1 is ENHRY and CDR2 is SYGVKD in the germline V gene. CDR3 size: 14 residues. CDR3 sequence (DNA): TGTGCCATCAGTGAGTTGCAGGTCTCCTACGAGCAGTACTTC. Translating it yields CAISELQVSYEQYF.

CDR3 loop: CSARILKVGRQNSPLHF. CDR3 in DNA: TGCAGTGCTAGGATATTGAAAGTGGGACGACAGAATTCACCCCTCCACTTT. The genes are TRBV20-1 and TRBJ1-6, with D perhaps matching TRBD1 (5 bases). Per germline, CDR1 DFQATT and CDR2 SNEGSKA (reference sequence). This CDR3 is built from 17 residues. The V end was cut by 3 bases, the J end by 7 bases, with 22 bases between.

This clonotype was seen ten or more times. V is TRBV6-5 and J is TRBJ2-7; D may match TRBD1 or TRBD2 (6 bases each). This CDR3 is 13 amino acids long. Germline values: CDR1 MNHEY, CDR2 SVGAGI. The V gene lost 6 bases and the J gene lost 7 bases, with 16 bases spanning the gap. The CDR3 spells CASSLRGVGEQYF. CDR3 bases: TGTGCCAGCAGCTTGAGGGGGGTGGGTGAGCAGTACTTC.

The sample holds many counts of this clonotype. The CDR3 loop reads CASSSRTGDDIQYF. CDR3 DNA sequence: TGCGCCAGCAGCTCACGGACAGGGGACGACATTCAGTACTTC. The rearrangement joins TRBV5-1 to TRBJ2-4, with 9 bases identical to TRBD1. In germline, CDR1 is SGHRS, CDR2 YFSETQ. With V trimmed by 3 bases and J by 8 bases, 6 bases remained unmatched. The length of the CDR3 is 14 residues.

The V gene is TRBV25-1, the J gene TRBJ2-2, with 9 bases lining up with TRBD1. This CDR3 comprises 16 residues. V lost 8 bases to trimming and J lost 1 base; unmatched junction nucleotides: 8. Germline V lookup: CDR1 MGHDK, CDR2 SYGVNS. The CDR3 nucleotides are TGTGCCAGCGGGGACCCGGGACAGGGGAACACCGGGGAGCTGTTTTTT. Encoded protein: CASGDPGQGNTGELFF.

This clonotype appeared many times. This chain uses TRBV7-8 with TRBJ2-5; tentative D call: TRBD2 (5 bases). This CDR3 is built from 14 residues. CDR1 and CDR2 (germline): SGHVS, FQNEAQ. The V end lost 7 bases, the J end lost 1 base, and 13 bases lay between the germline ends. CDR3 region: CASKVSGSQETQYF. Here the CDR3 DNA reads TGTGCCAGCAAAGTATCGGGATCCCAAGAGACCCAGTACTTC.

This clonotype has ten or more counts. The gene calls are TRBV20-1 and TRBJ1-2, with 9 bases fitting TRBD1. The CDR3 totals 17 residues. Germline assignment: CDR1 DFQATT and CDR2 SNEGSKA (reference sequence). V lost 5 bases and J lost 4; bases outside the gene matches: 17. The CDR3 DNA follows: TGCAGTGCTGAGTTGGCTTCTGGGGGACAGGGTTTCTATGGCTACACCTTC. Protein: CSAELASGGQGFYGYTF.

In this sample, this clonotype turned up many times. V gene TRBV7-9 combines with J gene TRBJ2-5, with D possibly called TRBD1 or TRBD2 (5 bases each). V was trimmed by 5 bases and J by 0 bases, leaving 13 bases between them. The CDR3 consists of 15 residues. CDR1 and CDR2 (germline): SEHNR, FQNEAQ (reference sequence). The CDR3 reads CASSDQGRYQETQYF. The CDR3 DNA is TGTGCCAGCAGCGACCAGGGACGCTACCAAGAGACCCAGTACTTC.

This clonotype was counted at least ten times. The rearrangement links TRBV24-1 to TRBJ2-2; D remains unclear. In germline, CDR1 is KGHDR, CDR2 SFDVKD. Trimming shortened V by 4 bases and J by 4 bases, and 12 bases separated the two germline ends. The CDR3 totals 15 residues. The DNA of the CDR3 is TGTGCCACCAGTGACCCCAGGTTATCCACCGGGGAGCTGTTTTTT. This codes for CATSDPRLSTGELFF.

This clonotype was counted at least ten times. V is TRBV6-2 or TRBV6-3 and J is TRBJ1-1; the D gene is possibly TRBD1 (5 bases). The germline gives CDR1 MNHEY, CDR2 SVGEGT. The CDR3 covers 12 residues. Trimming pared 0 bases from V and 8 bases from J, leaving 7 bases between. CDR3 coding DNA: TGTGCCAGCAGTTACTCGGCAGGGGAAGCTTTCTTT. Translating it yields CASSYSAGEAFF.